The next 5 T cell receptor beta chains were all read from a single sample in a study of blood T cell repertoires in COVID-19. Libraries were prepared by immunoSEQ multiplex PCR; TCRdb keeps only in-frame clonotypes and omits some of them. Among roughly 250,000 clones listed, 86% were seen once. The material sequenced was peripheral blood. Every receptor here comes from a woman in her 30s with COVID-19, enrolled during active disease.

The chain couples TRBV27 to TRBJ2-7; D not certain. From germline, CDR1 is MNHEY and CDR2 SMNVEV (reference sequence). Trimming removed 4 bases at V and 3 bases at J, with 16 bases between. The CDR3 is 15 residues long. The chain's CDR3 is CASSSLLRILYEQYF. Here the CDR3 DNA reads TGTGCCAGCAGTTCCCTCCTCCGCATACTCTACGAGCAGTACTTC.

As DNA, the CDR3 is TGTGCCAGCCGCCAGTTAAGGACAGGAGAGAATCAGCCCCAGCATTTT. Translation gives CASRQLRTGENQPQHF. The chain employs TRBV6-6 and TRBJ1-5; 7 bases fit TRBD1. This CDR3 is 16 amino acids long. The germline V gene has CDR1 MNHNY and CDR2 SVGAGI (reference sequence). Unmatched junction bases numbered 14, after V lost 8 bases and J lost 4 bases.

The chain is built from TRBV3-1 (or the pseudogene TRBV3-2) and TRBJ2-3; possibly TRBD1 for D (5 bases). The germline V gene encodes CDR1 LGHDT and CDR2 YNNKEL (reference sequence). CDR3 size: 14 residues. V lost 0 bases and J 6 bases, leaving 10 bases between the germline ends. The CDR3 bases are TGTGCCAGCAGCCAAGATTGGGGCGCGGATACGCAGTATTTT. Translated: CASSQDWGADTQYF.

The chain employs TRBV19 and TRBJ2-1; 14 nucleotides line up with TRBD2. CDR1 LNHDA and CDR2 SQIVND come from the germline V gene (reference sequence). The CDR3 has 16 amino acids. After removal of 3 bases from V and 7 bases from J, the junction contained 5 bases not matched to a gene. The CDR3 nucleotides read TGTGCCAGTAGTATGACTAGCGGGGGGGTGGAAAATGAGCAGTTCTTC. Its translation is CASSMTSGGVENEQFF.

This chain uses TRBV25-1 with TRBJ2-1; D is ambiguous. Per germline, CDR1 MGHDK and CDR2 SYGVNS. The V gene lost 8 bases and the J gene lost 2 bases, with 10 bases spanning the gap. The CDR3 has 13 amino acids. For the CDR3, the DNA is TGTGCCAGCCAAGACACACCCTACAATGAGCAGTTCTTC. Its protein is CASQDTPYNEQFF.